Presented here are 26 T cell receptor beta chains from one specimen sequenced in a study of human T cells and chemical hapten exposure. TCRdb re-called the RACE reads with MiXCR, one entry per CDR3 protein. The sample lists more than 250,000 distinct CDR3 sequences, around 7% occurring once. The time point: pre-sensitization, week 0. Treatment here: therapeutic diphenylcyclopropenone sensitization with weekly scalp DPC. Sequenced here: whole blood, sampled in connection with sensitization to the hapten diphenylcyclopropenone (DPC). The receptors shown here come from a man aged 18 to 30 with alopecia areata. Some clones in this sample may be carry-over from other donors' samples.

The chain uses TRBV7-4 and TRBJ2-7; 7 bases are shared with TRBD2. Germline V gene sequence: CDR1 SGHVT, CDR2 SQSDAQ. The V segment lost 4 bases and the J segment 0 bases; nucleotides outside the gene matches: 12. This CDR3 is built from 17 residues. CDR3 sequence reads: CASSSYAGRGYSYEQYF. The CDR3, as DNA: TGTGCCAGCAGCTCATATGCAGGGAGGGGATACTCCTACGAGCAGTACTTC.

The sample holds a few counts of this clonotype. The chain carries TRBV5-5 and TRBJ1-5; perhaps TRBD1 as D (5 bases). This CDR3 contains 18 residues. CDR1 is SGHKS, CDR2 YYEKEE, per germline (reference sequence). V lost 1 base and J lost 1, with 18 bases in between. CDR3 loop: CASSLWGGAAWSNQPQHF. The CDR3 nucleotides are TGTGCCAGCAGCTTGTGGGGCGGGGCCGCTTGGAGCAATCAGCCCCAGCATTTT.

The chain employs TRBV2 and TRBJ2-4, with D tentatively TRBD2 (5 bases). Trimming cost V 5 bases and J 0 bases, with 11 bases left between them. Germline CDR1 is SNHLY and CDR2 is FYNNEI. The CDR3 spans 15 residues. The CDR3 sequence is CASSPGMLAKNIQYF. The CDR3 region has the DNA TGTGCCAGCAGTCCGGGGATGCTAGCCAAAAACATTCAGTACTTC. Complete variable domain (other parts from reference TRBV2 and TRBJ2-4): EPEVTQTPSHQVTQMGQEVILRCVPISNHLYFYWYRQILGQKVEFLVSFYNNEISEKSEIFDDQFSVERPDGSNFTLKIRSTKLEDSAMYFCASSPGMLAKNIQYFGAGTRLSVL.

In this sample, this clonotype turned up a few times. This sequence joins TRBV20-1 and TRBJ2-5; 10 bases are a match to TRBD2. This CDR3 region has 15 residues. The ends lost 2 bases at V and 1 base at J; junction bases unmatched: 4. Per the germline V gene, CDR1 is DFQATT and CDR2 is SNEGSKA (reference sequence). This CDR3 is CSARKQRGGQETQYF. The CDR3 region has the DNA TGCAGTGCTAGAAAGCAGCGGGGGGGCCAAGAGACCCAGTACTTC.

This clonotype was observed a handful of times. The genes are TRBV27 and TRBJ1-2, with unresolved D. Germline V gene data show CDR1 as MNHEY and CDR2 as SMNVEV (reference sequence). The CDR3 totals 17 residues. V was clipped by 4 bases and J by 3 bases, with 21 bases between them. The CDR3 sequence is CASSSGVYKSVYYGYTF. As DNA, the CDR3 is TGTGCCAGCAGTTCTGGGGTCTATAAATCCGTTTACTATGGCTACACCTTC.

The chain carries TRBV20-1 and TRBJ2-4; D remains unclear. CDR1 is DFQATT and CDR2 is SNEGSKA in the germline V gene (reference sequence). The CDR3 length is 11 residues. V was clipped by 5 bases and J by 7 bases, with 9 bases between them. DNA for the CDR3: TGCAGTGCTCTGGCCTTGAACATTCAGTACTTC. It translates to CSALALNIQYF.

This clonotype was observed a few times. The V call is TRBV6-9, the J call TRBJ2-4; 10 positions agree with TRBD2. The CDR3 is made up of 20 amino acids. Per germline, CDR1 MNHGY and CDR2 SVAAGI. With 1 base clipped from V and 0 bases from J, the junction kept 12 bases outside the gene matches. The CDR3: CASSYLRRTSGYIAKNIQYF. The DNA for the CDR3 is TGTGCCAGCAGTTATTTACGTCGGACTAGCGGCTATATAGCCAAAAACATTCAGTACTTC.

This clonotype was detected many times. CDR3 region: CATSRDGPGASYNSPLHF. The DNA for the CDR3 is TGTGCCACCAGCAGAGATGGCCCCGGGGCCTCCTATAATTCACCCCTCCACTTT. The gene calls are TRBV15 and TRBJ1-6, with D maybe TRBD1 (5 bases). V lost 0 bases, J lost 0 bases, and 12 bases lay in between. The V gene's germline CDR1 is LNHNV and CDR2 YYDKDF (reference sequence). This CDR3 is built from 18 residues.

The rearrangement uses TRBV20-1 and TRBJ1-5; D possibly corresponds to TRBD1 (6 bases). The CDR3 runs 12 residues. Germline V gives CDR1 DFQATT, CDR2 SNEGSKA (reference sequence). Trimming took off 7 bases at V and 1 base at J, with 8 bases between the two ends. As DNA, the CDR3 is TGCAGTGGCCAGGGGAGCAATCAGCCCCAGCATTTT. Protein sequence: CSGQGSNQPQHF.

The sample holds a few counts of this clonotype. The rearrangement uses TRBV20-1 and TRBJ1-1; D is unclear. CDR1 and CDR2 from the germline V gene are DFQATT and SNEGSKA (reference sequence). V lost 4 bases and J 0 bases, leaving 6 bases between the germline ends. This CDR3 is 12 amino acids long. The CDR3 coding sequence is TGCAGTGCTAAGGACCTGAACACTGAAGCTTTCTTT. It encodes CSAKDLNTEAFF.

J is TRBJ2-2 and V is TRBV5-5; D uncertain. CDR3 length: 19 amino acids. CDR1 SGHKS and CDR2 YYEKEE come from the germline V gene (reference sequence). The ends were cut back, 0 bases at V and 3 bases at J, with 21 bases in the middle. CDR3 sequence reads: CASSLAFGDKKSDTGELFF. The CDR3 DNA sequence: TGTGCCAGCAGCTTGGCCTTTGGGGATAAGAAGTCGGACACCGGGGAGCTGTTTTTT. The entire variable domain, with the rest obtained from reference TRBV5-5 and TRBJ2-2, is as follows: DAGVTQSPTHLIKTRGQQVTLRCSPISGHKSVSWYQQVLGQGPQFIFQYYEKEERGRGNFPDRFSARQFPNYSSELNVNALLLGDSALYLCASSLAFGDKKSDTGELFFGEGSRLTVL.

The chain recombines TRBV6-1 with TRBJ2-1; D is uncertain. This CDR3 contains 12 residues. Trimming removed 6 bases from V and 7 bases from J, with 10 bases in between. CDR1 and CDR2 (germline): MNHNS, SASEGT. This CDR3 reads CASRRPGNEQFF. The CDR3 DNA follows: TGTGCCAGCAGGAGGCCTGGGAATGAGCAGTTCTTC.

The J gene is TRBJ2-7, the V gene TRBV5-6; D is possibly TRBD2 (7 bases). With 6 bases removed from V and 4 bases from J, the gap between germline ends came to 17 bases. The CDR3 loop spans 14 amino acids. Germline CDR1 is SGHDT and CDR2 is YYEEEE. The CDR3 here is CASTYRGGGYEQYV. The CDR3 DNA is TGTGCCAGCACCTACCGGGGAGGGGGATACGAGCAGTACGTC.

The rearrangement links TRBV6-1 to TRBJ2-6, with D possibly called TRBD1 or TRBD2 (5 bases each). V was shortened by 6 bases and J by 0 bases, with 9 bases between the two germline ends. The CDR3 length is 15 residues. CDR1 and CDR2 (germline): MNHNS, SASEGT. This CDR3 is CASRPGGSGANVLTF. The CDR3 DNA sequence: TGTGCCAGCAGGCCTGGGGGCTCTGGGGCCAACGTCCTGACTTTC.

Ten or more counts support this clonotype. The chain uses TRBV25-1 and TRBJ1-4; the match to TRBD1 covers 9 bases. Germline V gene lookup returns CDR1 MGHDK and CDR2 SYGVNS. Losses at the gene ends were 4 bases for V and 8 bases for J; bases not matched to a gene: 2. The CDR3 sequence is 13 residues long. The DNA for the CDR3 is TGTGCCAGCAGTGTGGACAGGGGAGAAAAACTGTTTTTT. Translated: CASSVDRGEKLFF.

In this sample, this clonotype turned up a few times. The CDR3 here is CASSSGFRNNSPLHF. CDR3 sequence (DNA): TGCGCCAGCAGCTCGGGGTTCCGTAATAATTCACCCCTCCACTTT. The V gene is TRBV5-1, the J gene TRBJ1-6; D is unclear. Trimming removed 3 bases from V and 5 bases from J, with 12 bases in between. The CDR3 totals 15 residues. Germline lookup yields CDR1 SGHRS and CDR2 YFSETQ.

The chain carries TRBV20-1 and TRBJ2-3, with D perhaps TRBD2 (6 bases). This CDR3 contains 14 residues. Germline V gene sequence: CDR1 DFQATT, CDR2 SNEGSKA (reference sequence). The CDR3 nucleotides read TGCAGAGCCCGAGGCCGGAGGGCGGTAGATACGCAGTATTTT. Protein: CRARGRRAVDTQYF.

This clonotype was seen at least ten times. Written as DNA, the CDR3 is TGCAGTGCTCCCCCCTGGCAGGGACAAGGCTACACCTTC. The encoded protein is CSAPPWQGQGYTF. This chain connects TRBV20-1 to TRBJ1-2; D is perhaps TRBD1 (6 bases). Germline lookup yields CDR1 DFQATT and CDR2 SNEGSKA (reference sequence). The V and J ends lost 5 bases and 8 bases respectively, with 18 bases between them. This CDR3 spans 13 amino acids.

The gene calls are TRBV5-1 and TRBJ1-6; 8 bases are a match to TRBD1. Germline V gene data show CDR1 as SGHRS and CDR2 as YFSETQ. Losses at the gene ends were 5 bases for V and 8 bases for J; bases not matched to a gene: 12. The CDR3 runs to 16 residues. The CDR3 protein is CASRDADRVVYSPLHF. CDR3 DNA sequence: TGCGCCAGCAGGGATGCGGACAGGGTGGTTTATTCACCCCTCCACTTT.

V usage is TRBV29-1 and J usage is TRBJ2-5; no reliable D call. The CDR3 loop spans 13 amino acids. CDR1 and CDR2 from the germline V gene are SQVTM and ANQGSEA. The V and J ends lost 3 bases and 4 bases respectively, with 12 bases between them. The CDR3, as DNA: TGCAGCGTTGAGGCTTCGTATGGAGAGACCCAGTACTTC. This gives the protein CSVEASYGETQYF.

In DNA, the CDR3 is TGTGCCAGCAGCTTAGCGGGACAGGGGATCAATCAGCCCCAGCATTTT. Protein: CASSLAGQGINQPQHF. This rearrangement joins TRBV7-8 to TRBJ1-5, with TRBD1 matching 10 bases. CDR3 size: 16 residues. The V gene's germline CDR1 is SGHVS and CDR2 FQNEAQ. V shed 0 bases and J 3 bases; nucleotides not matched to a gene: 2.

In this sample, this clonotype turned up many times. In DNA, the CDR3 is TGCGCCAGCAGCCGCTTGAGGGGGGAGACCCAGTACTTC. This translates into CASSRLRGETQYF. This rearrangement joins TRBV4-1 to TRBJ2-5; maybe TRBD1 (6 bases). From germline, CDR1 is MGHRA and CDR2 YSYEKL. The length of the CDR3 is 13 residues. V gave up 4 bases and J gave up 5 bases, with 11 bases separating them.

In this sample, this clonotype turned up a few times. The chain joins TRBV12-3 or TRBV12-4 to TRBJ1-5; possibly TRBD1 for D (5 bases). With 9 bases removed from V and 0 bases from J, the gap between germline ends came to 12 bases. CDR3 size: 14 residues. The CDR3 DNA follows: TGTGCCAGTAAAGACAGTTATAGCAATCAGCCCCAGCATTTT. Translated, it gives CASKDSYSNQPQHF.

This clonotype occurred a few times. This chain joins TRBV5-1 and TRBJ1-5, with TRBD1 matching over 8 bases. Germline CDR1 and CDR2: SGHRS and YFSETQ. The CDR3 consists of 15 residues. J was trimmed by 5 bases and V by 5 bases; bases with no gene match: 9. The CDR3 here is CASSQTGESHQPQHF. CDR3 nucleotide sequence: TGCGCCAGCAGTCAGACAGGGGAGTCGCATCAGCCCCAGCATTTT.

The chain couples TRBV12-3 or TRBV12-4 to TRBJ1-5; D unresolved. Trimming shortened V by 1 base and J by 7 bases, and 14 bases separated the two germline ends. There are 15 residues in the CDR3. CDR3 DNA sequence: TGTGCCAGCAGTTTAGTTTACGTAGGGTCCCAGCCCCAGCATTTT. This translates into CASSLVYVGSQPQHF.

This clonotype was seen at least ten times. The chain links TRBV12-3 or TRBV12-4 to TRBJ1-5; 8 bases match TRBD1. The V segment lost 10 bases and the J segment 7 bases; nucleotides outside the gene matches: 9. The CDR3 consists of 13 residues. CDR3 residues: CATRKTGEQPQHF. The CDR3 bases are TGTGCCACTCGGAAGACAGGGGAACAGCCCCAGCATTTT.